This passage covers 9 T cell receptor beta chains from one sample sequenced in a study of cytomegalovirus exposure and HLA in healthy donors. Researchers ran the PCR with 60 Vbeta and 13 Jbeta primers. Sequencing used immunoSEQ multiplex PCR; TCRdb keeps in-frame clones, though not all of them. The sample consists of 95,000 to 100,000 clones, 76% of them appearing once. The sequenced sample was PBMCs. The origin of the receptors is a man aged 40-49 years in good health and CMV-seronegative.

The CDR3 bases are TGTGCCAGTAAAGCCCGGGACAGTTATTCACCCCTCCACTTT. It specifies CASKARDSYSPLHF. The rearrangement uses TRBV19 and TRBJ1-6; TRBD1 agrees at 7 bases. Germline V gene data show CDR1 as LNHDA and CDR2 as SQIVND (reference sequence). The CDR3 consists of 14 residues. V shed 7 bases, J shed 8 bases, and the junction held 8 bases outside the gene matches.

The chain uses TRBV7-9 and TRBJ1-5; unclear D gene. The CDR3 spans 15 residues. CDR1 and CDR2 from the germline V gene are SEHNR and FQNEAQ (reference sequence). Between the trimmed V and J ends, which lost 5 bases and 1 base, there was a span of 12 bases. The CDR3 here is CASSPGYASNQPQHF. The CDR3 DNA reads TGTGCCAGCAGCCCAGGCTACGCGAGCAATCAGCCCCAGCATTTT.

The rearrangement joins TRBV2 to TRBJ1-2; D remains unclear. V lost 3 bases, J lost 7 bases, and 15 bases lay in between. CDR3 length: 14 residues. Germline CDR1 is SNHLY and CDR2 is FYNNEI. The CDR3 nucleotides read TGTGCCAGCAGTGATAAGGGAGGATGGGCTGGCTACACCTTC. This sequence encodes CASSDKGGWAGYTF.

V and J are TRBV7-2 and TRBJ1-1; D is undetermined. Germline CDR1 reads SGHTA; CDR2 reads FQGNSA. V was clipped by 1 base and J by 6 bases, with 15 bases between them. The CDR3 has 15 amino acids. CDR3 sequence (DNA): TGTGCCAGCAGCTTAGTCCCGGAGGCCGGCTCTGAAGCTTTCTTT. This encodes CASSLVPEAGSEAFF.

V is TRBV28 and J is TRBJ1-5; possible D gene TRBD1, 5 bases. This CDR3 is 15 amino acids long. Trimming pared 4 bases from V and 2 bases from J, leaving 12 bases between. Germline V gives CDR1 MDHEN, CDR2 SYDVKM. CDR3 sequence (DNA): TGTGCCAGCAGTTCGGGGTGGGGGGGCAATCAGCCCCAGCATTTT. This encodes CASSSGWGGNQPQHF.

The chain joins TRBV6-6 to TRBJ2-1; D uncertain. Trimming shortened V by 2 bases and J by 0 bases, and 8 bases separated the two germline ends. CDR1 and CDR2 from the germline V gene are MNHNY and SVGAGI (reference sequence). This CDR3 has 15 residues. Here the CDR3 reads CASSYGPSSYNEQFF. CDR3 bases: TGTGCCAGCAGTTACGGGCCGAGCTCCTACAATGAGCAGTTCTTC.

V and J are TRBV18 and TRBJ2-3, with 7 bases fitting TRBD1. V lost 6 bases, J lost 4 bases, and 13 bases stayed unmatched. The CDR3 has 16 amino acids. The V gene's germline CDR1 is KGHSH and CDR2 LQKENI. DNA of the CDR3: TGTGCCAGCTCCCAGCGACAGGGTCGAAGGGCAGATACGCAGTATTTT. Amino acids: CASSQRQGRRADTQYF.

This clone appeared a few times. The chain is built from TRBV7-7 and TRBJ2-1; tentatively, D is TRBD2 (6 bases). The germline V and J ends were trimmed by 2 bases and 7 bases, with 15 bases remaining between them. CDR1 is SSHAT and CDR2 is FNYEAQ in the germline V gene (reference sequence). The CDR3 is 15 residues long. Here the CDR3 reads CASSLWDGAGNEQFF. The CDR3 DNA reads TGTGCCAGCAGCTTATGGGACGGTGCGGGGAATGAGCAGTTCTTC.

CDR3 DNA sequence: TGTGCCAGCAGCGCCCGAGGTGGAAGCATGTATAACACCGGGGAGCTGTTTTTT. Amino acids: CASSARGGSMYNTGELFF. The V and J genes are TRBV9 and TRBJ2-2; no clear D. The CDR3 covers 18 residues. From germline, CDR1 is SGDLS and CDR2 YYNGEE. The V and J ends lost 3 bases and 2 bases respectively, with 20 bases between them.